This TCR beta chain was sequenced during a study of blood T cell repertoires in COVID-19. CDR3 length equals 15 residues. Trimming cost V 0 bases and J 6 bases, with 13 bases left between them. CDR1 SGHTS and CDR2 YDEGEE come from the germline V gene. The protocol was immunoSEQ multiplex PCR, while the TCRdb copy is restricted to in-frame clones and leaves out a portion. The sample lists fewer than 450,000 clones, roughly 86% seen once, with 7.3% in the top ten. This sequence was found in a woman in her 70s with COVID-19, enrolled during active disease. The chain joins TRBV5-8 to TRBJ1-5, with D maybe TRBD1 (5 bases). Material for sequencing was peripheral blood. CDR3 amino acids: CASSLGGPGVQPQHF. The CDR3 DNA sequence: TGTGCCAGCAGCTTGGGGGGACCGGGGGTTCAGCCCCAGCATTTT.